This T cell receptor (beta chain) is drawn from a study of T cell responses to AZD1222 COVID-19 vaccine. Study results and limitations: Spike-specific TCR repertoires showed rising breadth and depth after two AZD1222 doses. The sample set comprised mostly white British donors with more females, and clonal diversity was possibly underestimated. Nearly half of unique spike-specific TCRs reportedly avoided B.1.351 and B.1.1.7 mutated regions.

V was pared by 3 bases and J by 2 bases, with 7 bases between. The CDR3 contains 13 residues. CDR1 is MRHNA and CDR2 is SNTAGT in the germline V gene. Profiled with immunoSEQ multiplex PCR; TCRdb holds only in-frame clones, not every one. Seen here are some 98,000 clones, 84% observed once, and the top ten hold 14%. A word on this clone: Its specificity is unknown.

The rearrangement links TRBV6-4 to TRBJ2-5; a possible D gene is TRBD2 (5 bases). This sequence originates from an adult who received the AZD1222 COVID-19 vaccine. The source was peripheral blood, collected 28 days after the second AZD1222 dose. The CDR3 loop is CASSETGQETQYF. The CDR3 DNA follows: TGTGCCAGCAGTGAAACGGGGCAAGAGACCCAGTACTTC.